The 20 T cell receptor beta chains below come from one sample, sequenced in a study of cytomegalovirus exposure and HLA in healthy donors. With 60 Vbeta and 13 Jbeta primers, the PCR was carried out. Produced via immunoSEQ multiplex PCR; TCRdb's table is partial and in-frame only. The sample lists 150,000 to 200,000 clones; 70% to 90% were seen once. Sequenced input: PBMCs. The source is a woman in her 30s in good health and CMV-seronegative.

This chain uses TRBV15 with TRBJ1-2; D might be TRBD1 (5 bases). V was cut by 6 bases and J by 0 bases, with 11 bases left in between. This CDR3 contains 14 residues. Germline loops: CDR1 LNHNV, CDR2 YYDKDF (reference sequence). In nucleotides, the CDR3 is TGTGCCACCAGGCCGGGGGGAGCTAACTATGGCTACACCTTC. Encoded protein: CATRPGGANYGYTF.

The chain has TRBV11-2 and TRBJ2-5, with D maybe TRBD1 (6 bases). V lost 1 base and J 4 bases, leaving 10 bases between the germline ends. CDR1 is SGHAT, CDR2 FQNNGV, per germline. The CDR3 consists of 14 residues. The CDR3 loop reads CASSLGTASETQYF. For the CDR3, the DNA is TGTGCCAGCAGCTTAGGGACAGCCTCAGAGACCCAGTACTTC.

The chain links TRBV7-2 to TRBJ2-5; 10 bases are shared with TRBD1. CDR3 length: 15 residues. Trimming removed 4 bases from V and 6 bases from J; junction bases left unmatched: 8. In germline, CDR1 is SGHTA, CDR2 FQGNSA. CDR3 in amino acids: CASSSDRGTAKTQYF. CDR3 DNA sequence: TGTGCCAGCAGCTCGGACAGGGGGACTGCGAAGACCCAGTACTTC.

V is TRBV7-9 and J is TRBJ2-7, with D maybe TRBD2 (5 bases). Trimming took off 2 bases at V and 3 bases at J, with 11 bases between the two ends. The CDR3 consists of 14 residues. CDR1 is SEHNR and CDR2 is FQNEAQ in the germline V gene (reference sequence). The CDR3 reads CASSLSGGDYEQYF. CDR3 nucleotide sequence: TGTGCCAGCAGCTTATCAGGAGGTGACTACGAGCAGTACTTC. Full variable domain (remainder filled in from reference TRBV7-9 and TRBJ2-7): DTGVSQNPRHKITKRGQNVTFRCDPISEHNRLYWYRQTLGQGPEFLTYFQNEAQLEKSRLLSDRFSAERPKGSFSTLEIQRTEQGDSAMYLCASSLSGGDYEQYFGPGTRLTVT.

The chain combines TRBV19 with TRBJ2-7; D perhaps matches TRBD2 (7 bases). V gave up 2 bases and J gave up 2 bases, with 10 bases separating them. The CDR3 extends over 14 amino acids. Germline V gives CDR1 LNHDA, CDR2 SQIVND (reference sequence). The CDR3 DNA is TGTGCCAGTAGTATACGGGGGGCAGCCTACGAGCAGTACTTC. Amino acids: CASSIRGAAYEQYF. Full variable domain (missing parts from reference TRBV19 and TRBJ2-7): DGGITQSPKYLFRKEGQNVTLSCEQNLNHDAMYWYRQDPGQGLRLIYYSQIVNDFQKGDIAEGYSVSREKKESFPLTVTSAQKNPTAFYLCASSIRGAAYEQYFGPGTRLTVT.

Comment on this clone: The same CDR3 can be traced to other DNA sequences in this sample. J is TRBJ2-5 and V is TRBV6-1, with TRBD1 matching over 8 bases. CDR3 length: 13 residues. Germline loops: CDR1 MNHNS, CDR2 SASEGT. The V and J ends lost 4 bases and 4 bases, in that order; junction bases with no gene match: 2. CDR3 region: CASSGDRGETQYF. CDR3 coding DNA: TGTGCCAGCAGTGGCGACAGGGGAGAGACCCAGTACTTC.

The rearrangement uses TRBV4-1 and TRBJ2-1, with 8 bases lining up with TRBD2. CDR3 length: 15 residues. Germline V lookup: CDR1 MGHRA, CDR2 YSYEKL. With 1 base clipped from V and 6 bases from J, the junction kept 5 bases outside the gene matches. The CDR3 loop is CASSQAPGTSNEQFF. The CDR3 DNA follows: TGCGCCAGCAGCCAAGCACCCGGGACTAGCAATGAGCAGTTCTTC.

The genes are TRBV11-3 and TRBJ2-3; 7 bases fit TRBD2. This CDR3 comprises 15 residues. Trimming cost V 1 base and J 4 bases; bases outside gene matches: 5. The germline V gene has CDR1 SGHNT and CDR2 YENEEA. This chain's CDR3 is CASSLVSTSPDTQYF. CDR3 in DNA: TGTGCCAGCAGCTTAGTATCGACTAGCCCAGATACGCAGTATTTT.

The V gene is TRBV6-6, the J gene TRBJ1-6; 9 nucleotides match TRBD1. Unmatched junction bases numbered 9, after V lost 6 bases and J lost 9 bases. Germline CDR1 reads MNHNY; CDR2 reads SVGAGI (reference sequence). This CDR3 contains 15 residues. The CDR3 here is CASRKPGQGSSPLHF. CDR3 sequence (DNA): TGTGCCAGCAGAAAACCGGGACAGGGTAGTTCACCCCTCCACTTT.

The chain has TRBV4-1 and TRBJ1-6; D unresolved. Trimming took 0 bases from V and 7 from J, leaving 13 bases between them. The V gene's germline CDR1 is MGHRA and CDR2 YSYEKL. This CDR3 is 16 amino acids long. CDR3 sequence reads: CASSQDLGRFNSPLHF. DNA for the CDR3: TGCGCCAGCAGCCAAGATTTGGGCAGGTTCAATTCACCCCTCCACTTT.

This clone has just a few counts. J is TRBJ1-4 and V is TRBV4-1; 7 bases map to TRBD1. V shed 0 bases and J 8 bases; nucleotides not matched to a gene: 3. Germline V CDR1 and CDR2: MGHRA, YSYEKL. This CDR3 is built from 14 residues. The CDR3 is CASSQDRGSEKLFF. DNA for the CDR3: TGCGCCAGCAGCCAAGACAGGGGGAGCGAAAAACTGTTTTTT.

V and J are TRBV5-1 and TRBJ2-7; TRBD1 aligns across 9 bases. V trimming: 4 bases; J trimming: 4 bases; junction bases outside the gene matches: 9. The germline gives CDR1 SGHRS, CDR2 YFSETQ. The CDR3 is made up of 15 amino acids. CDR3 DNA sequence: TGCGCCAGCAGCAGGGGGACAGGGTCAACTTACGAGCAGTACTTC. Translating it yields CASSRGTGSTYEQYF.

The chain recombines TRBV28 with TRBJ2-5, with 9 bases identical to TRBD2. The germline CDR1 and CDR2 sequences are MDHEN and SYDVKM. V shed 5 bases and J 2 bases; nucleotides not matched to a gene: 9. CDR3 size: 16 residues. CDR3 residues: CASSGAGGPWQETQYF. The CDR3, as DNA: TGTGCCAGCAGTGGGGCGGGAGGGCCATGGCAAGAGACCCAGTACTTC.

The rearrangement links TRBV27 to TRBJ1-5, with 8 bases fitting TRBD1. The CDR3 totals 18 residues. Germline V gene sequence: CDR1 MNHEY, CDR2 SMNVEV (reference sequence). Trimming at V came to 4 bases and at J to 0 bases, leaving 11 bases not matched to a gene. CDR3 residues: CASSSFAGGAYSNQPQHF. CDR3 DNA: TGTGCCAGCAGTTCCTTTGCAGGGGGCGCTTATAGCAATCAGCCCCAGCATTTT.

The chain combines TRBV27 with TRBJ2-4; D gene ambiguous. V was trimmed by 5 bases and J by 2 bases, leaving 16 bases between them. Per the germline V gene, CDR1 is MNHEY and CDR2 is SMNVEV (reference sequence). This CDR3 has 16 residues. This CDR3 is CASSRPDPRSKNIQYF. As DNA, the CDR3 is TGTGCCAGCAGTCGCCCAGACCCTAGGTCCAAAAACATTCAGTACTTC.

This chain connects TRBV7-6 to TRBJ2-3; D is undetermined. CDR1 SGHVS and CDR2 FNYEAQ come from the germline V gene. V lost 3 bases and J lost 1, with 5 bases in between. The CDR3 contains 13 residues. Here the CDR3 DNA reads TGTGCCAGCAGCTTTGTCGGCACAGATACGCAGTATTTT. This encodes CASSFVGTDTQYF.

CDR3 residues: CGTLAGAREQYF. The CDR3 DNA reads TGCGGAACGCTAGCGGGAGCACGGGAGCAGTACTTC. V and J are TRBV5-1 and TRBJ2-7; 10 nucleotides match TRBD2. The CDR3 consists of 12 residues. Germline V gene data show CDR1 as SGHRS and CDR2 as YFSETQ.

The rearrangement joins TRBV5-1 to TRBJ2-1; TRBD1 matches at 9 bases. This CDR3 is 16 amino acids long. Unmatched junction bases numbered 6, after V lost 1 base and J lost 4 bases. Germline loops: CDR1 SGHRS, CDR2 YFSETQ. The CDR3 bases are TGCGCCAGCAGCTTGAACACCGGGACAGGGTACAATGAGCAGTTCTTC. It yields the protein CASSLNTGTGYNEQFF.

This clone was seen only a few times. The chain carries TRBV5-4 and TRBJ1-5; D may be TRBD1 (6 bases). The CDR3 totals 15 residues. Trimming left V 4 bases short and J 3 bases short, with 14 bases between. Germline V gives CDR1 SGHNT, CDR2 YYREEE (reference sequence). The DNA of the CDR3 is TGTGCCAGCAGCGTTCGGGGGGCACACAATCAGCCCCAGCATTTT. It translates to CASSVRGAHNQPQHF.

The J gene is TRBJ1-4, the V gene TRBV28; tentative D call: TRBD1 (6 bases). V gave up 3 bases and J gave up 8 bases, with 10 bases separating them. Germline V lookup: CDR1 MDHEN, CDR2 SYDVKM. The CDR3 sequence is 13 residues long. CDR3 amino acids: CASSFPGDEKLFF. The CDR3 DNA follows: TGTGCCAGCAGTTTTCCAGGGGACGAAAAACTGTTTTTT.